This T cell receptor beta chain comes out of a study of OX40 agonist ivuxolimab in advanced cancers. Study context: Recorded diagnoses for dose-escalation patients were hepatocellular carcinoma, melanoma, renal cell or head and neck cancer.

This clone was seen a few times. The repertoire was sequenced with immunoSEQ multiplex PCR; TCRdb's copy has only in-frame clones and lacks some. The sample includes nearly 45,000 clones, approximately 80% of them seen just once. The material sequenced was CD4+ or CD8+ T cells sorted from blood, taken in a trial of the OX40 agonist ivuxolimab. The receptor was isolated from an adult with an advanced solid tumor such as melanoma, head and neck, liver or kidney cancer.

DNA of the CDR3: TGTGCCAGTAGACCCCCCGGACAGGGGGCCGTTGGCTACACCTTC. Translation: CASRPPGQGAVGYTF. V usage is TRBV19 and J usage is TRBJ1-2; 11 bases are a match to TRBD1. Germline CDR1 reads LNHDA; CDR2 reads SQIVND (reference sequence). The CDR3 sequence is 15 residues long. Losses at the gene ends were 6 bases for V and 7 bases for J; bases not matched to a gene: 10.